These T cell receptor beta chains were read from a single sample in a study of blood T cell repertoires in COVID-19. Using immunoSEQ multiplex PCR, the repertoire was profiled, and TCRdb retains in-frame clones only, with some absent. The sample shows 200,000 to 250,000 clones, approximately 82% of them seen only once. The sequencing input was peripheral blood. The receptors stem from a woman aged 80 or older with active or convalescent COVID-19. Both conserved end residues are part of each CDR3. The order of the fields is J gene, clone size, V gene, D gene, CDR3 DNA, CDR3 protein. A D gene is named only where the DNA matches it firmly. Not all rows give a size; the values are once, few, many and, for expanded clones, a class.

J: TRBJ2-2; size: NA; V: TRBV7-9; D: TRBD1; DNA: TGTGCCAGCAGTTTTCCGGGACAGGGGAACACCGGGGAGCTGTTTTTT; CDR3: CASSFPGQGNTGELFF
J: TRBJ2-7; size: NA; V: TRBV28; D: TRBD1; DNA: TGTGCCAGCAGTCACCGGGACAGAAAAACCTACGAGCAGTACTTC; CDR3: CASSHRDRKTYEQYF
J: TRBJ2-1; size: NA; V: TRBV27; D: NA; DNA: TGTGCCAGCAGTTTATTGGGCGGGATATCCTACAATGAGCAGTTCTTC; CDR3: CASSLLGGISYNEQFF
J: TRBJ2-3; size: once; V: TRBV29-1; D: NA; DNA: TGCAGCGTACCAAGGGGGGGAACAGATACGCAGTATTTT; CDR3: CSVPRGGTDTQYF
J: TRBJ2-2; size: NA; V: TRBV7-9; D: TRBD1; DNA: TGTGCCAGCGGCGGACAGGGGCGCACCGGGGAGCTGTTTTTT; CDR3: CASGGQGRTGELFF
J: TRBJ2-1; size: NA; V: TRBV18; D: NA; DNA: TGTGCCAGCTCACCGCAGAACAATGAGCAGTTCTTC; CDR3: CASSPQNNEQFF
J: TRBJ1-1; size: NA; V: TRBV10-1; D: NA; DNA: TGCGCCAGCAGTGGAGGGTACGGCACTGAAGCTTTCTTT; CDR3: CASSGGYGTEAFF
J: TRBJ1-5; size: NA; V: TRBV2; D: TRBD1; DNA: TGTGCCAGCAGCCCCGGGACAGGGGGTTATCAGCCCCAGCATTTT; CDR3: CASSPGTGGYQPQHF
J: TRBJ2-1; size: NA; V: TRBV18; D: NA; DNA: TGTGCCAGCTCAGTTACAGGGATTAGGAGAGTATTCGATGAGCAGTTCTTC; CDR3: CASSVTGIRRVFDEQFF
J: TRBJ1-4; size: NA; V: TRBV5-1; D: TRBD1; DNA: TGCGCCAGCAGCTGGACAGGGGCCAGTGAAAAACTGTTTTTT; CDR3: CASSWTGASEKLFF
J: TRBJ2-7; size: NA; V: TRBV7-9; D: NA; DNA: TGTGCCAGCAGCTCGACAGGGTCGGGGGTATACGAGCAGTACTTC; CDR3: CASSSTGSGVYEQYF
J: TRBJ2-3; size: NA; V: TRBV19; D: NA; DNA: TGTGCCAGTAGCCTGGGGGGGGCCGTCACGGATACGCAGTATTTT; CDR3: CASSLGGAVTDTQYF
J: TRBJ1-6; size: NA; V: TRBV2; D: NA; DNA: TGTGCCAGCAAGTCCCAGGCGATTTCTAATTCACCCCTCCACTTT; CDR3: CASKSQAISNSPLHF
J: TRBJ1-1; size: NA; V: TRBV2; D: TRBD1; DNA: TGTGCCAGCCAAAGGACAGGGGGGGCCACTGAAGCTTTCTTT; CDR3: CASQRTGGATEAFF
J: TRBJ2-7; size: NA; V: TRBV2; D: NA; DNA: TGTGCCAGCAGTGATCCTAGCTCCTACTACGAGCAGTACTTC; CDR3: CASSDPSSYYEQYF
J: TRBJ2-7; size: NA; V: TRBV28; D: TRBD1; DNA: TGTGCCAGCAGTTTATCTACAGGGGGGACGCCATCTTACTTC; CDR3: CASSLSTGGTPSYF
J: TRBJ2-7; size: few; V: TRBV7-9; D: NA; DNA: TGTGCCAGCAGCCAGGACAGCGCTCATCAGTACTTC; CDR3: CASSQDSAHQYF